Listed below are T cell receptor beta chains from one sample, sequenced in a study of shared clonotypes between healthy human individuals. Clones were sequenced by immunoSEQ multiplex PCR, and TCRdb holds only the in-frame ones, with some missing. The repertoire includes 780,000 or so clones, around 77% of them detected once, and approximately 1.8% sits in the top ten. Material: memory CD4+ T cells sorted from blood. Receptor source: a woman aged 25 to 39 in good health. Each CDR3 is given with its conserved first and last residue. Each record gives: D gene, CDR3 length, J gene, V gene, clone size, CDR3 DNA, CDR3 protein. The D gene is left open where the match is weak. Clone size is stated in some rows and not others, as once, few, many or a class when expanded.

. 15 TRBJ1-5 TRBV7-2 . TGTGCCAGCAGCTTAGAGTCCGGGTTGAATCAGCCCCAGCATTTT CASSLESGLNQPQHF
. 14 TRBJ2-7 TRBV28 few TGTGCCAGCAGTCCCCGGACCAGCTCCTACGAGCAGTACTTC CASSPRTSSYEQYF
. 13 TRBJ2-7 TRBV11-3 . TGTGCCAGCAGCTTAGAGGTTAATAGCTTTCAGTACTTC CASSLEVNSFQYF
. 15 TRBJ2-6 TRBV5-1 once TGCGCCAGCAGCCCGCAAAGCTCTGGGGCCAACGTCCTGACTTTC CASSPQSSGANVLTF
TRBD1 16 TRBJ2-7 TRBV28 . TGTGCCAGCAGTTCCAACCGGGACAGGTTTTCCTACGAGCAGTACTTC CASSSNRDRFSYEQYF
. 14 TRBJ2-1 TRBV7-9 . TGTGCCAGCAGCTTCAGGACTACCACGACCCCTCCGTTCTTC CASSFRTTTTPPFF
TRBD1 15 TRBJ2-7 TRBV5-6 few TGTGCCAGCAGCTTGGCCGGGACAGGGCACTACGAGCAGTACTTC CASSLAGTGHYEQYF
TRBD2 16 TRBJ2-7 TRBV7-2 . TGTGCCAGCAGCACCGGACTAGCGGGAGGAAACTACGAGCAGTACTTC CASSTGLAGGNYEQYF
. 12 TRBJ1-4 TRBV28 . TGTGCCAGCACCAGGGGAGTGAAAAAACTGTTTTTT CASTRGVKKLFF
. 12 TRBJ2-7 TRBV28 few TGTGCCAGCAGTTTATCAACCTACGAGCAGTACTTC CASSLSTYEQYF
TRBD1 14 TRBJ1-5 TRBV6-1 . TGTGCCAGCAGTGCCGGGACAGTCAATCAGCCCCAGCATTTT CASSAGTVNQPQHF
. 11 TRBJ2-3 TRBV10-2 . TGCGCCAGCAAAAAGACAGATACGCAGTATTTT CASKKTDTQYF
TRBD2 14 TRBJ2-1 TRBV7-9 . TGTGCCAGCAGCTTAGCGCGGCTAGCGGGACCAGAGTTCTTC CASSLARLAGPEFF
TRBD2 17 TRBJ2-1 TRBV4-1 . TGCGCCAGCAGCCAGGGGACTAGCGGGAGGGAGTACAATGAGCAGTTCTTC CASSQGTSGREYNEQFF
. 15 TRBJ2-7 TRBV4-1 . TGCGCCAGCAGCCAAGGGCAGGGACTGGACTACGAGCAGTACTTC CASSQGQGLDYEQYF
TRBD1 16 TRBJ1-3 TRBV18 . TGTGCCAGCTCACAAGGACAGGCCCTCACTGGAAACACCATATATTTT CASSQGQALTGNTIYF
. 15 TRBJ1-4 TRBV28 . TGTGCCAGCAGTTTACCTACGAAAAATCACGAAAAACTGTTTTTT CASSLPTKNHEKLFF
. 15 TRBJ2-1 TRBV5-1 . TGCGCCAGCAGCTCGGATAGCGGCTCCTACAATGAGCAGTTCTTC CASSSDSGSYNEQFF
. 16 TRBJ2-3 TRBV21-1 once TGTGCCAGCAGCAAAAACGCTAGCCGAAGCACAGATACGCAGTATTTT CASSKNASRSTDTQYF
. 14 TRBJ2-5 TRBV2 . TGTGCCACCAAGGTCTCTCAGTCACGAGAGACCCAGTACTTC CATKVSQSRETQYF
. 14 TRBJ1-1 TRBV7-2 once TGTGCCAGCAGCTTTAAGGGTAGGGGGACTGAAGCTTTCTTT CASSFKGRGTEAFF
TRBD2 13 TRBJ2-1 TRBV25-1 . TGTGCCAGCAGTGGGGAGGGGTACAATGAGCAGTTCTTC CASSGEGYNEQFF
. 16 TRBJ2-2 TRBV27 once TGTGCCAGCAGTTTATCGCTTGGTGGGACGCCCGGGGAGCTGTTTTTT CASSLSLGGTPGELFF
TRBD2 16 TRBJ2-1 TRBV4-1 . TGCGCCAGCAGCCTCTATAGCGGGGGTTCCTACAATGAGCAGTTCTTC CASSLYSGGSYNEQFF
. 15 TRBJ2-1 TRBV11-2 . TGTGCCAGCAGCCCTACGGGACAACACTACAATGAGCAGTTCTTC CASSPTGQHYNEQFF
. 15 TRBJ2-1 TRBV7-8 . TGTGCCAGCAGCTTTAGGAGGGAGAAGTCCAATGAGCAGTTCTTC CASSFRREKSNEQFF
. 14 TRBJ2-7 TRBV27 . TGTGCCAGCAGTTCCCCACCGGCCTCCTACGAGCAGTACTTC CASSSPPASYEQYF
. 13 TRBJ1-1 TRBV11-1 . TGTGCCAGCAGCTTAGCGCCCCATACTGAAGCTTTCTTT CASSLAPHTEAFF
TRBD2 16 TRBJ2-1 TRBV29-1 . TGCAGCGCCTCGACTTTAGCGGGAGGGCGAAACAATGAGCAGTTCTTC CSASTLAGGRNNEQFF
. 13 TRBJ1-5 TRBV6-1 many TGTGCCAGCCGGGGCCCCCACAATCAGCCCCAGCATTTT CASRGPHNQPQHF
TRBD2 16 TRBJ2-2 TRBV5-1 . TGCGCCAGCAGCTCGTCGGGAGGGCCCGGAACCGGGGAGCTGTTTTTT CASSSSGGPGTGELFF
. 15 TRBJ2-2 TRBV7-9 . TGTGCCAGCATCCTAATGGGGGGAATGGCCGGGGAGCTGTTTTTT CASILMGGMAGELFF
. 15 TRBJ2-3 TRBV7-9 . TGTGCCAGCAGCCACCAGAAGACTAGCACAGATACGCAGTATTTT CASSHQKTSTDTQYF
TRBD1 16 TRBJ1-4 TRBV4-2 few TGTGCCAGCAGCCAAGATAGGGGGACAGGGGAAGAAAAACTGTTTTTT CASSQDRGTGEEKLFF
. 15 TRBJ1-1 TRBV28 . TGTGCCAGCTCAACCGGCACATCAGGGGACACTGAAGCTTTCTTT CASSTGTSGDTEAFF
TRBD1 19 TRBJ2-5 TRBV7-9 many TGTGCCAGCAGCCTCCTGAACCTCCGGGACAGGGTATGGTCAGAGACCCAGTACTTC CASSLLNLRDRVWSETQYF
. 16 TRBJ2-7 TRBV7-8 . TGTGCCAGCAGCTTAAATCCCCCGGGCAGGTTCTACGAGCAGTACTTC CASSLNPPGRFYEQYF
TRBD1 15 TRBJ1-5 TRBV4-2 . TGTGCCAGCAGCCAAGGACAGGGTCCGGGTCAGCCCCAGCATTTT CASSQGQGPGQPQHF
TRBD2 17 TRBJ2-6 TRBV7-8 . TGTGCCAGCAGCTTACTTCTAGCGGACTCTGGGGCCAACGTCCTGACTTTC CASSLLLADSGANVLTF
. 13 TRBJ1-1 TRBV28 few TGTGCCAGCAGTTTCCCGAGGGACACTGAAGCTTTCTTT CASSFPRDTEAFF
. 15 TRBJ1-4 TRBV7-9 . TGTGCCAGCTCAAGAGGTGTTTCAACTAATGAAAAACTGTTTTTT CASSRGVSTNEKLFF
. 15 TRBJ2-3 TRBV2 . TGTGCCAGCAGTAAGACTAGGACCTGGCCAGATACGCAGTATTTT CASSKTRTWPDTQYF